Listed here is a single T cell receptor beta chain. The method was immunoSEQ multiplex PCR; TCRdb's version includes in-frame clones alone and lacks a portion of them. The repertoire holds hundreds of thousands of clones, with roughly 86% as singletons. These data are taken from a study of blood T cell repertoires in COVID-19. Across the whole study: Collection of acute and convalescent COVID-19 samples took place in the United States, Italy and Spain.

Between the trimmed V and J ends, which lost 0 bases and 4 bases, there was a span of 27 bases. The CDR3 extends over 21 amino acids. Germline assignment: CDR1 ENHRY and CDR2 SYGVKD. The chain has TRBV10-3 and TRBJ2-2; tentatively, D is TRBD2 (9 bases). Sequenced input: peripheral blood. The origin of this receptor is a woman in her 30s with COVID-19, enrolled during active disease. The CDR3 nucleotides read TGTGCCATCAGTGAGTCCAGGGCTAGCGGGACAGGCGGGATGATCACCGGGGAGCTGTTTTTT. It encodes CAISESRASGTGGMITGELFF.